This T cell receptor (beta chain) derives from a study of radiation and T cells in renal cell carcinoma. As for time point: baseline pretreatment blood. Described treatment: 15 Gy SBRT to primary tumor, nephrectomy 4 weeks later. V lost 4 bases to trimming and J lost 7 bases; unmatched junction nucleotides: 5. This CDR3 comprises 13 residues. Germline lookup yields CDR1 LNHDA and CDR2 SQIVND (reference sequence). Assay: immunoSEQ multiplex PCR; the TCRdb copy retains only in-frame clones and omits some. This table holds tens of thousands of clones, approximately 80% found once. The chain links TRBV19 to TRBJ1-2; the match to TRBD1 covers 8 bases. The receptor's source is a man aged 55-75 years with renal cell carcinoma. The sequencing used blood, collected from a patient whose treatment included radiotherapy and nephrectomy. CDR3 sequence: CASSSTGGFGYTF. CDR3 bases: TGTGCCAGTAGTAGCACAGGGGGTTTTGGCTACACCTTC.